These T cell receptor beta chains were read from a single sample in a study of T cell responses to AZD1222 COVID-19 vaccine. The assay was immunoSEQ multiplex PCR, and TCRdb's table has in-frame clones only and misses some. This table holds about 120,000 clones, 70% to 90% found once. The sample was peripheral blood, taken on day 0 of AZD1222 vaccination. Receptors originate from an adult in good health. Each CDR3 is given with its conserved first and last residue. A D gene is named only where the DNA matches it firmly. The listing skips clone size in some rows; elsewhere it reads once, few, many or a size class.

size,D,V,J,CDR3
.,TRBD1,TRBV11-3,TRBJ2-5,CASSLTGLETQYF
.,TRBD2,TRBV7-3,TRBJ2-3,CASSPRTSGPSTDTQYF
.,.,TRBV6-1,TRBJ1-2,CASSDRFRQINNYGYTF
.,.,TRBV28,TRBJ2-5,CASRRDGGQETQYF
.,.,TRBV5-4,TRBJ2-5,CASSFGQGQETQYF
.,TRBD2,TRBV2,TRBJ2-3,CASSPGLAGGPDTQYF
.,TRBD2,TRBV7-3,TRBJ2-1,CASSSRLAGIDEQFF
.,.,TRBV5-6,TRBJ2-3,CASSLAGAIWDSTDTQYF
few,TRBD1,TRBV7-6,TRBJ2-7,CASSLELPGQGSEQYF
.,.,TRBV28,TRBJ2-5,CASSPPSPRETQYF